The clone carrying this T cell receptor (beta chain) was seen many times. The antigen remains undetermined. The data were obtained in a study of regulatory T cells in long-lasting Graves disease. V lost 1 base, J lost 6 bases, and 8 bases stayed unmatched. This CDR3 comprises 16 residues. From germline, CDR1 is SGHNT and CDR2 YENEEA. Documented time point: newly diagnosed GD, antithyroid drugs for less than 3 months. Preparation of the TCR library used RNA extracted from PBMCs. Study results and limitations: Patients whose Graves' disease persisted exhibited lower TCR diversity than those newly diagnosed.

Relying on iRepertoire HTBI primers and Arm-PCR of CDR3 regions, the team built TCR beta libraries. A single record per CDR3 protein comes from TCRdb applying MiXCR to the multiplex PCR reads. This sample has 500,000 or so distinct CDR3 sequences; around 15% occur once, and the top ten carry more than 9%. These data were likewise used in another study, on T cells in Graves' hyperthyroidism and ophthalmopathy.

This sequence joins TRBV11-3 and TRBJ2-3, with TRBD2 identical over 9 bases. Sample: peripheral blood mononuclear cells (PBMCs), taken at new diagnosis, from a patient treated with antithyroid drugs. The clonotype originates from a man between 40 and 49 years old with Graves disease. DNA of the CDR3: TGTGCCAGCAGCTTAGGGCTAGCGGGACCCCTGGATACGCAGTATTTT. It codes for CASSLGLAGPLDTQYF.